One and the same sample provided the 32 T cell receptor beta chains below, sequenced in a study of identifying expanded T cells in peripheral blood. The method was immunoSEQ multiplex PCR; TCRdb's version includes in-frame clones alone and lacks a portion of them. The table lists fewer than 80,000 clones, around four fifths of them singletons. Sequences were obtained from blood. The source of these receptors is a person aged 18 to 70 in good health.

V is TRBV11-3 and J is TRBJ2-3; TRBD2 matches at 9 bases. The CDR3 has 16 residues. Germline V lookup: CDR1 SGHNT, CDR2 YENEEA. J was trimmed by 2 bases and V by 0 bases; bases with no gene match: 3. The CDR3 nucleotides read TGTGCCAGCAGCTTAGAGGGGACTAGCCACACAGATACGCAGTATTTT. Translating it yields CASSLEGTSHTDTQYF.

The CDR3, as DNA: TGTGCCAGTAGTCCGTCTCAGGGGGCGGTTTACAATGAGCAGTTCTTC. Translated, it gives CASSPSQGAVYNEQFF. The chain carries TRBV19 and TRBJ2-1; 8 nucleotides align to TRBD1. Trimming cost V 5 bases and J 4 bases; bases outside gene matches: 10. The V gene's germline CDR1 is LNHDA and CDR2 SQIVND (reference sequence). The CDR3 is 16 amino acids.

The rearrangement joins TRBV7-2 to TRBJ2-6; 8 nucleotides agree with TRBD2. This CDR3 is built from 18 residues. V was pared by 4 bases and J by 2 bases, with 10 bases of the junction left unmatched. CDR1 SGHTA and CDR2 FQGNSA come from the germline V gene. The CDR3, as DNA: TGTGCCAGCAGCTCGGGGGCGGGAGGTCTGCCTGGGGCCAACGTCCTGACTTTC. Translating gives CASSSGAGGLPGANVLTF.

V gene TRBV5-8 combines with J gene TRBJ2-5; TRBD1 might be the D (6 bases). Germline V gene lookup returns CDR1 SGHTS and CDR2 YDEGEE. The V end was cut by 2 bases, the J end by 4 bases, with 15 bases between. CDR3 length: 15 amino acids. Here the CDR3 DNA reads TGTGCCAGCAGCTTCGGTACAGGGTCCCGAGAGACCCAGTACTTC. As protein: CASSFGTGSRETQYF.

The chain employs TRBV6-5 and TRBJ1-1, with D unresolved. The CDR3 has 13 amino acids. V was pared by 0 bases and J by 6 bases, with 8 bases between. Looked up from germline, CDR1 is MNHEY and CDR2 is SVGAGI. The CDR3 here is CASSYSYGAEAFF. In nucleotides, the CDR3 is TGTGCCAGCAGTTACTCCTACGGGGCTGAAGCTTTCTTT.

V usage is TRBV6-5 and J usage is TRBJ2-1, with D perhaps TRBD2 (5 bases). Germline CDR1 MNHEY, CDR2 SVGAGI. Trimming removed 7 bases from V and 4 bases from J, with 8 bases in between. CDR3 length equals 12 residues. CDR3 loop: CASISGYNEQFF. The CDR3, as DNA: TGTGCCAGCATATCGGGGTACAATGAGCAGTTCTTC.

The chain carries TRBV9 and TRBJ1-3; D remains unclear. V was clipped by 4 bases and J by 11 bases, with 13 bases between them. CDR3 length: 12 amino acids. The V gene's germline CDR1 is SGDLS and CDR2 YYNGEE. The CDR3 reads CASSYGSGSIYF. The CDR3, as DNA: TGTGCCAGCAGCTATGGATCGGGGTCCATATATTTT.

V is TRBV7-6 and J is TRBJ2-3, with D possibly TRBD2 on 6 matching bases. The germline CDR1 and CDR2 sequences are SGHVS and FNYEAQ. CDR3 length: 15 amino acids. V lost 1 base and J 1 base, leaving 9 bases between the germline ends. CDR3 loop: CASSLVGGGTDTQYF. The CDR3 DNA follows: TGTGCCAGCAGCTTAGTAGGCGGGGGCACAGATACGCAGTATTTT.

This chain connects TRBV6-6 to TRBJ1-4; 8 positions match TRBD1. The CDR3 has 15 residues. The ends lost 2 bases at V and 8 bases at J; junction bases unmatched: 7. Germline V gene lookup returns CDR1 MNHNY and CDR2 SVGAGI (reference sequence). The CDR3 nucleotides read TGTGCCAGCAGTTACAGCGACAGGGGAGGCGAAAAACTGTTTTTT. The encoded protein is CASSYSDRGGEKLFF.

V usage is TRBV6-6 and J usage is TRBJ2-5; D possibly matches TRBD1 or TRBD2 (6 bases each). Germline V CDR1 and CDR2: MNHNY, SVGAGI (reference sequence). This CDR3 is 14 amino acids long. Trimming stripped 4 bases from V and 1 base from J, with 10 bases between. The CDR3 nucleotides read TGTGCCAGCAGTTTAGGGGGGCCCCAAGAGACCCAGTACTTC. Translated, it gives CASSLGGPQETQYF.

The V and J genes are TRBV6-5 and TRBJ1-2; weak D call: TRBD1 (5 bases). The CDR3 has 15 residues. Germline V CDR1 and CDR2: MNHEY, SVGAGI. V dropped 0 bases and J dropped 4 bases, with 12 bases sitting between them. CDR3 sequence reads: CASSYSISGTYGYTF. In nucleotides, the CDR3 is TGTGCCAGCAGTTACTCGATTTCGGGGACCTATGGCTACACCTTC.

CDR3 protein: CASSAGADRGWQETQYF. The CDR3, as DNA: TGTGCCAGCAGCGCGGGGGCCGACAGGGGATGGCAAGAGACCCAGTACTTC. The chain joins TRBV5-4 to TRBJ2-5, with D perhaps matching TRBD1 (8 bases). The CDR3 is 17 amino acids. V lost 4 bases, J lost 2 bases, and 21 bases lay in between. Germline CDR1 and CDR2: SGHNT and YYREEE (reference sequence).

This clone was observed a handful of times. The gene calls are TRBV2 and TRBJ1-1; 11 bases agree with TRBD1. Trimming at V came to 7 bases and at J to 0 bases, leaving 4 bases not matched to a gene. CDR3 length equals 15 residues. The germline CDR1 and CDR2 sequences are SNHLY and FYNNEI. The CDR3 coding sequence is TGTGCCAGCACCCGGACAGGGGGCATGAACACTGAAGCTTTCTTT. Translation gives CASTRTGGMNTEAFF.

This chain links TRBV1 with TRBJ2-5. TRBV1 is recorded as a pseudogene. The CDR3 has 12 amino acids. CDR3 DNA sequence: TGCACCAGCAGCCATTTGGGAGAGACCCAGTACTTC. This gives the protein CTSSHLGETQYF.

The chain joins TRBV14 to TRBJ2-3; TRBD2 aligns across 7 bases. The germline gives CDR1 SGHDN, CDR2 FVKESK. The CDR3 runs to 12 residues. J gave up 9 bases and V 2 bases, and 2 bases lay outside the gene matches. The CDR3 region has the DNA TGTGCCAGCAGCCAATCTAGCGGCACGCAGTATTTT. Translated, it gives CASSQSSGTQYF.

Only one count was recorded for this clone. The chain carries TRBV11-2 and TRBJ2-3, with D unclear. The CDR3 is 12 residues long. The V gene lost 5 bases and the J gene lost 8 bases, with 11 bases spanning the gap. Looked up from germline, CDR1 is SGHAT and CDR2 is FQNNGV. The CDR3 DNA reads as TGTGCCAGCAGCCCCGCTCAGGTTACGCAGTATTTT. It specifies CASSPAQVTQYF.

The chain is built from TRBV10-2 and TRBJ2-1; a possible D gene is TRBD2 (6 bases). Germline V lookup: CDR1 WSHSY, CDR2 SAAADI. The V end was cut by 6 bases, the J end by 6 bases, with 18 bases between. This CDR3 is 15 amino acids long. The CDR3 protein is CASRKSGTASNEQFF. Written as DNA, the CDR3 is TGCGCCAGCAGAAAATCCGGGACTGCTTCCAATGAGCAGTTCTTC.

V and J are TRBV18 and TRBJ1-1; no definite D call. This CDR3 is 13 amino acids long. Germline CDR1 is KGHSH and CDR2 is LQKENI. Trimming removed 3 bases from V and 1 base from J, with 6 bases in between. The CDR3 DNA reads as TGTGCCAGCTCACCGGGAGGGAACACTGAAGCTTTCTTT. Its protein product is CASSPGGNTEAFF.

V gene TRBV5-1 combines with J gene TRBJ2-5, with D possibly called TRBD1 or TRBD2 (6 bases each). Germline V CDR1 and CDR2: SGHRS, YFSETQ. The CDR3 consists of 12 residues. V was clipped by 4 bases and J by 5 bases, with 9 bases between them. As DNA, the CDR3 is TGCGCCAGCAGCCGAGGGGGGGAGACCCAGTACTTC. It yields the protein CASSRGGETQYF. Combining the CDR3 with reference TRBV5-1 and TRBJ2-5 gives the whole variable domain KAGVTQTPRYLIKTRGQQVTLSCSPISGHRSVSWYQQTPGQGLQFLFEYFSETQRNKGNFPGRFSGRQFSNSRSEMNVSTLELGDSALYLCASSRGGETQYFGPGTRLLVL.

The J gene is TRBJ2-7, the V gene TRBV4-3, with unresolved D. V lost 3 bases and J 0 bases, leaving 18 bases between the germline ends. The CDR3 runs to 17 residues. The germline V gene encodes CDR1 LGHNA and CDR2 YSLEER. For the CDR3, the DNA is TGCGCCAGCAGCCACAGAGAATGTAGGGATCGCTCCTACGAGCAGTACTTC. It encodes CASSHRECRDRSYEQYF.

This clone was found once. The chain recombines TRBV11-2 with TRBJ2-7, with D unclear. In germline, CDR1 is SGHAT, CDR2 FQNNGV. Trimming removed 4 bases from V and 6 bases from J, with 4 bases in between. The CDR3 contains 10 residues. CDR3 in DNA: TGTGCCAGCAGCTGGGGCGAGCAGTACTTC. Encoded protein: CASSWGEQYF.

CDR3 loop: CASGTGVGGNTIYF. DNA of the CDR3: TGTGCCAGCGGGACAGGGGTGGGTGGAAACACCATATATTTT. V and J are TRBV6-1 and TRBJ1-3, with 10 bases that match TRBD1. This CDR3 contains 14 residues. After removal of 8 bases from V and 3 bases from J, the junction contained 4 bases not matched to a gene. Germline assignment: CDR1 MNHNS and CDR2 SASEGT.

The genes are TRBV19 and TRBJ1-5; possibly TRBD1 for D (6 bases). CDR3 length: 15 amino acids. Per germline, CDR1 LNHDA and CDR2 SQIVND (reference sequence). The V gene lost 6 bases and the J gene lost 0 bases, with 12 bases spanning the gap. The CDR3 here is CASRGGENSNQPQHF. The CDR3 DNA reads TGTGCCAGTAGAGGGGGTGAAAATAGCAATCAGCCCCAGCATTTT. The entire variable domain, with the rest obtained from reference TRBV19 and TRBJ1-5, is as follows: DGGITQSPKYLFRKEGQNVTLSCEQNLNHDAMYWYRQDPGQGLRLIYYSQIVNDFQKGDIAEGYSVSREKKESFPLTVTSAQKNPTAFYLCASRGGENSNQPQHFGDGTRLSIL.

The rearrangement links TRBV19 to TRBJ1-2; D is undetermined. This CDR3 region has 14 residues. Trimming left V 2 bases short and J 12 bases short, with 19 bases between. Looked up from germline, CDR1 is LNHDA and CDR2 is SQIVND (reference sequence). The CDR3 loop reads CASSITFGHKVDTF. The CDR3 bases are TGTGCCAGTAGTATAACTTTCGGCCATAAGGTTGACACCTTC. The full variable domain, completed using reference TRBV19 and TRBJ1-2, is DGGITQSPKYLFRKEGQNVTLSCEQNLNHDAMYWYRQDPGQGLRLIYYSQIVNDFQKGDIAEGYSVSREKKESFPLTVTSAQKNPTAFYLCASSITFGHKVDTFGSGTRLTVV.

The chain links TRBV29-1 to TRBJ1-2; D remains unclear. Germline V lookup: CDR1 SQVTM, CDR2 ANQGSEA. CDR3 length: 14 residues. Trimming removed 6 bases at V and 5 bases at J, with 19 bases between. The DNA of the CDR3 is TGCAGCGTCGCCTTAAACCCAAACATATATGGCTACACCTTC. It codes for CSVALNPNIYGYTF. The complete variable domain, with remaining parts taken from reference TRBV29-1 and TRBJ1-2, reads SAVISQKPSRDICQRGTSLTIQCQVDSQVTMMFWYRQQPGQSLTLIATANQGSEATYESGFVIDKFPISRPNLTFSTLTVSNMSPEDSSIYLCSVALNPNIYGYTFGSGTRLTVV.

The rearrangement links TRBV5-6 to TRBJ1-1; maybe TRBD1 (5 bases). CDR3 length equals 14 residues. Germline V gene lookup returns CDR1 SGHDT and CDR2 YYEEEE. Deletions cut 4 bases from V and 1 base from J, with 11 bases between. The CDR3 nucleotides are TGTGCCAGCAGCCCGTTAGACAGGAACACTGAAGCTTTCTTT. This translates into CASSPLDRNTEAFF. Based on the CDR3 plus reference TRBV5-6 and TRBJ1-1, the full variable domain is DAGVTQSPTHLIKTRGQQVTLRCSPKSGHDTVSWYQQALGQGPQFIFQYYEEEERQRGNFPDRFSGHQFPNYSSELNVNALLLGDSALYLCASSPLDRNTEAFFGQGTRLTVV.

The CDR3 DNA follows: TGCGCCAGCAGCCCCGGCAAGGGATTGAACACTGAAGCTTTCTTT. It is translated as CASSPGKGLNTEAFF. The chain carries TRBV5-1 and TRBJ1-1; D not resolved. This CDR3 is built from 15 residues. V was cut by 4 bases and J by 0 bases, with 13 bases left in between. The V gene's germline CDR1 is SGHRS and CDR2 YFSETQ. The full variable domain, in which reference TRBV5-1 and TRBJ1-1 provide the parts outside the CDR3, is KAGVTQTPRYLIKTRGQQVTLSCSPISGHRSVSWYQQTPGQGLQFLFEYFSETQRNKGNFPGRFSGRQFSNSRSEMNVSTLELGDSALYLCASSPGKGLNTEAFFGQGTRLTVV.

This clone appeared a few times. The chain recombines TRBV9 with TRBJ2-3, with D tentatively TRBD1 or TRBD2 (5 bases each). Per the germline V gene, CDR1 is SGDLS and CDR2 is YYNGEE. The length of the CDR3 is 14 residues. With 0 bases removed from V and 7 bases from J, the gap between germline ends came to 12 bases. The CDR3: CASSVDEGKYTQYF. The CDR3 DNA reads as TGTGCCAGCAGCGTAGATGAGGGGAAATATACGCAGTATTTT.

The V and J genes are TRBV7-9 and TRBJ1-1; unclear D gene. The CDR3 runs 14 residues. Germline V gives CDR1 SEHNR, CDR2 FQNEAQ (reference sequence). Deletions cut 2 bases from V and 3 bases from J, with 10 bases between. CDR3 protein: CASSLKQMDTEAFF. CDR3 coding DNA: TGTGCCAGCAGCTTAAAACAGATGGACACTGAAGCTTTCTTT.

The chain has TRBV11-3 and TRBJ2-7; D uncertain. This CDR3 comprises 12 residues. Germline values: CDR1 SGHNT, CDR2 YENEEA. V lost 5 bases, J lost 3 bases, and 8 bases lay in between. The CDR3 nucleotides are TGTGCCAGCAGCACCCGCCACTACGAGCAGTACTTC. As protein: CASSTRHYEQYF.

The gene calls are TRBV6-1 and TRBJ2-4; D gene unclear. Trimming pared 2 bases from V and 0 bases from J, leaving 8 bases between. Germline CDR1 MNHNS, CDR2 SASEGT. The CDR3 is 15 residues long. The CDR3 spells CASSEIGLAKNIQYF. The CDR3 coding sequence is TGTGCCAGCAGTGAAATTGGTTTAGCCAAAAACATTCAGTACTTC.

This chain links TRBV7-3 with TRBJ1-1, with D maybe TRBD1 (6 bases). The V gene's germline CDR1 is SGHTA and CDR2 FQGTGA. The CDR3 loop spans 15 amino acids. The ends were cut back, 1 base at V and 2 bases at J, with 11 bases in the middle. The chain's CDR3 is CASSLRGTTNTEAFF. In nucleotides, the CDR3 is TGTGCCAGCAGCTTAAGGGGGACAACTAACACTGAAGCTTTCTTT. The full variable domain, its missing parts supplied by reference TRBV7-3 and TRBJ1-1, is GAGVSQTPSNKVTEKGKYVELRCDPISGHTALYWYRQSLGQGPEFLIYFQGTGAADDSGLPNDRFFAVRPEGSVSTLKIQRTERGDSAVYLCASSLRGTTNTEAFFGQGTRLTVV.